Listed below are T cell receptor beta chains from one sample, sequenced in a study of blood T cells in healthy people across ages. TCRdb re-called the 5' RACE reads with MiXCR, one entry per CDR3 protein. This table has some 850,000 distinct CDR3 sequences, about a quarter appearing once. These data also featured in a second study, about T cells of mothers and their children.

The sequenced material came from blood. These receptors were collected from a boy under 18 in good health. Both conserved end residues are part of each CDR3. The D gene is left open where the match is weak. Where a row states a size, it is once, few, many or the class of an expanded clone; other rows omit it.

D gene,V gene,clone size,J gene,CDR3 DNA,CDR3 protein
TRBD2,TRBV6-1,.,TRBJ2-3,TGTGCCAGCAGTGCTTCGACTAGCGGGGGCGCAGATACGCAGTATTTT,CASSASTSGGADTQYF
TRBD2,TRBV11-2,.,TRBJ2-5,TGTGCCAGCAGCTTAGATTCCCCAGAACTAGCGGGTTTCCAAGAGACCCAGTACTTC,CASSLDSPELAGFQETQYF
TRBD2,TRBV7-2,few,TRBJ2-1,TGTGCCAGCAGCTCTAGCGGGCCAGGTCCCAATGAGCAGTTCTTC,CASSSSGPGPNEQFF
TRBD2,TRBV7-4,few,TRBJ2-5,TGTGCCAGCAGCTTACTTTGGGAGCGGGGCCCCTCGGAGACCCAGTACTTC,CASSLLWERGPSETQYF
TRBD2,TRBV28,few,TRBJ2-5,TGTGCCAGCAGTTTTTCTAGCGGGAGTCGAGAGACCCAGTACTTC,CASSFSSGSRETQYF
.,TRBV4-2,.,TRBJ1-6,TGTGCCAGCAGCCAAGAGCGGGGACTATTAGGCCCCCTCCACTTT,CASSQERGLLGPLHF
.,TRBV14,.,TRBJ2-1,TGTGCCAGCAGCCAAGATACCCGGACTGAGCAGTTCTTC,CASSQDTRTEQFF
.,TRBV12-3/TRBV12-4,few,TRBJ1-4,TGTGCCAGCAGGCCGGGACAATGGCGAGGTGAAAAACTGTTTTTT,CASRPGQWRGEKLFF
.,TRBV19,many,TRBJ2-7,TGTGCCACTCAGATTCATCGCTCCTACGAGCAGTACTTC,CATQIHRSYEQYF
TRBD2,TRBV7-9,few,TRBJ2-3,TGTGCCAGCAGCCCCCATGCCCCAGCGGGGGGAGGAACAGATACGCAGTATTTT,CASSPHAPAGGGTDTQYF
TRBD2,TRBV7-2,.,TRBJ2-1,TGTGCCAGCAGCCCCTCACTAGCGGGGGGGCCAAGGGGTGAGCAGTTCTTC,CASSPSLAGGPRGEQFF
TRBD1,TRBV3-1,.,TRBJ2-6,TGTGCCAGCAGCCGGGACAGGGATCACTCTGGGGCCAACGTCCTGACTTTC,CASSRDRDHSGANVLTF
TRBD1,TRBV3-1,.,TRBJ2-5,TGTGCCAGCTCACGGGACAGGGTAGAAGAGACCCAGTACTTC,CASSRDRVEETQYF
.,TRBV5-6,few,TRBJ2-1,TGTGCCAGCAGCGCGGGACAGAAGAATGAGCAGTTCTTC,CASSAGQKNEQFF
.,TRBV7-3,.,TRBJ1-1,TGTGCCAGCAGCTTAACCGACGGACGGATGAACACTGAAGCTTTCTTT,CASSLTDGRMNTEAFF
.,TRBV6-5,.,TRBJ2-3,TGTGCCAGCAGTCCCCCGAGTAGCCCTAGCACAGATACGCAGTATTTT,CASSPPSSPSTDTQYF
.,TRBV6-5,.,TRBJ2-7,TGTGCCAGCAGCCGAGACAGCCCCCCGACCTACGAGCAGTACTTC,CASSRDSPPTYEQYF
.,TRBV9,few,TRBJ1-1,TGTGCCAGCAACGTAGGAGGGGGAGTGAACACTGAAGCTTTCTTT,CASNVGGGVNTEAFF
.,TRBV12-5,few,TRBJ2-3,TGTGCTAGTGGTTTGCCTGTAGATACGCAGTATTTT,CASGLPVDTQYF